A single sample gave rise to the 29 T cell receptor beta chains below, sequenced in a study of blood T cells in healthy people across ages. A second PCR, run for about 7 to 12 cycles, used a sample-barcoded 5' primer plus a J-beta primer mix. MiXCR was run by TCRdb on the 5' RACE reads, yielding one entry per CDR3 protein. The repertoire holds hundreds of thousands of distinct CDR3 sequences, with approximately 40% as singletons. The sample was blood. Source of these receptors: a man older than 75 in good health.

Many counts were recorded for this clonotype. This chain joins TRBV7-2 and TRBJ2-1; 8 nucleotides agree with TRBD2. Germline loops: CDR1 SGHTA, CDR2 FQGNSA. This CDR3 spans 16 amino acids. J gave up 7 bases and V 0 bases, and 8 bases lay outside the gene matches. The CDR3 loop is CASSLAARGARNEQFF. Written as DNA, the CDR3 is TGTGCCAGCAGCTTAGCGGCGCGGGGGGCCAGAAATGAGCAGTTCTTC.

The CDR3: CASSPKGQGDNEQYF. The CDR3 coding sequence is TGTGCCAGCAGTCCAAAGGGACAGGGGGACAATGAGCAGTACTTC. J is TRBJ2-5 and V is TRBV9; 11 bases agree with TRBD1. CDR3 size: 15 residues. Germline lookup yields CDR1 SGDLS and CDR2 YYNGEE. Losses at the gene ends were 5 bases for V and 11 bases for J; bases not matched to a gene: 14.

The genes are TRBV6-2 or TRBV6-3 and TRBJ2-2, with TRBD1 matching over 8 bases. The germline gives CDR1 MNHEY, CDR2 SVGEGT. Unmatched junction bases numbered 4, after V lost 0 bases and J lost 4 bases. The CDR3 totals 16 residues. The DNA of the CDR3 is TGTGCCAGCAGTTACTCGCTTGGGACAGGCACCGGGGAGCTGTTTTTT. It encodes CASSYSLGTGTGELFF.

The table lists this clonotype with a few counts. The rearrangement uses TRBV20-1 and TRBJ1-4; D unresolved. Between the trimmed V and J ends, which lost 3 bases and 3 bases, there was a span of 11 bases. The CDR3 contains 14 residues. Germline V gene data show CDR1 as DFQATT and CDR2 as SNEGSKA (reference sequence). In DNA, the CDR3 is TGCAGTGCTAGCCCTTTTGTGTCTAATGAAAAACTGTTTTTT. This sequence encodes CSASPFVSNEKLFF.

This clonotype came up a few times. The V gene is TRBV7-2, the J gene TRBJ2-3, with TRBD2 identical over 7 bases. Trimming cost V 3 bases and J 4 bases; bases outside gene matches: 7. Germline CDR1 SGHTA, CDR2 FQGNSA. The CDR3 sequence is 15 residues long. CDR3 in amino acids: CASSLPGGLSDTQYF. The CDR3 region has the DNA TGTGCCAGCAGCTTGCCGGGAGGTCTCTCAGATACGCAGTATTTT. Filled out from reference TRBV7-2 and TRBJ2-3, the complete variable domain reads GAGVSQSPSNKVTEKGKDVELRCDPISGHTALYWYRQSLGQGLEFLIYFQGNSAPDKSGLPSDRFSAERTGGSVSTLTIQRTQQEDSAVYLCASSLPGGLSDTQYFGPGTRLTVL.

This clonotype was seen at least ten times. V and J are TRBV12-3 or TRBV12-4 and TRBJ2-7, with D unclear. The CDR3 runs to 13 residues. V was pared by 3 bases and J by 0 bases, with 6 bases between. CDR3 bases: TGTGCCAGCAGTTTGTCGAACTCCTACGAGCAGTACTTC. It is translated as CASSLSNSYEQYF.

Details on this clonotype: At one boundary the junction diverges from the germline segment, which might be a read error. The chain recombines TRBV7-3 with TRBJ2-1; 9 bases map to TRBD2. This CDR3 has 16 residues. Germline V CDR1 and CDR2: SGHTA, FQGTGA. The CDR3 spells CAGSFWAGGPFNEQFF. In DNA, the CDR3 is TGTGCCGGCAGCTTCTGGGCGGGGGGGCCTTTCAATGAGCAGTTCTTC. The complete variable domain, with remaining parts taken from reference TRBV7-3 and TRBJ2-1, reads GAGVSQTPSNKVTEKGKYVELRCDPISGHTALYWYRQSLGQGPEFLIYFQGTGAADDSGLPNDRFFAVRPEGSVSTLKIQRTERGDSAVYLCAGSFWAGGPFNEQFFGPGTRLTVL.

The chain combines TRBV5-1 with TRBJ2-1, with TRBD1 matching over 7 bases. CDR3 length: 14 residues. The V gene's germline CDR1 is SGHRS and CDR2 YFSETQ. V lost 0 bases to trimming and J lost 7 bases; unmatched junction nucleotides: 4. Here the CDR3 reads CASSLVSGGNEQFF. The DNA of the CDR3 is TGCGCCAGCAGCTTGGTTTCAGGGGGTAATGAGCAGTTCTTC. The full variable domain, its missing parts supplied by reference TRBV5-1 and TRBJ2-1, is KAGVTQTPRYLIKTRGQQVTLSCSPISGHRSVSWYQQTPGQGLQFLFEYFSETQRNKGNFPGRFSGRQFSNSRSEMNVSTLELGDSALYLCASSLVSGGNEQFFGPGTRLTVL.

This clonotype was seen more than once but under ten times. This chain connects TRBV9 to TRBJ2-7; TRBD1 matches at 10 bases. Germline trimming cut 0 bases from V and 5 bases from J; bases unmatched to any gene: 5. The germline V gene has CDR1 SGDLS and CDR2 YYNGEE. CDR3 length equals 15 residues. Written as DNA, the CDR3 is TGTGCCAGCAGCGTAGTTCCGGACAGGGGGGACGAGCAGTACTTC. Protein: CASSVVPDRGDEQYF.

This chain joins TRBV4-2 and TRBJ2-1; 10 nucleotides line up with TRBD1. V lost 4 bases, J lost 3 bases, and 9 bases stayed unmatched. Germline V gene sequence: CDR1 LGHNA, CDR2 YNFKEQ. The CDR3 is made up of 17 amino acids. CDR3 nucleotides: TGTGCCAGCAGCCGGAGAGCCGACAGGGGGCACTACAATGAGCAGTTCTTC. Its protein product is CASSRRADRGHYNEQFF.

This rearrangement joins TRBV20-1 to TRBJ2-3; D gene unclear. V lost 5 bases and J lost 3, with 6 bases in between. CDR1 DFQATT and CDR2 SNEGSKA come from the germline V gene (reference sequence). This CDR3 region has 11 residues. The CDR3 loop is CSAEATDTQYF. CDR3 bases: TGCAGTGCTGAGGCGACAGATACGCAGTATTTT.

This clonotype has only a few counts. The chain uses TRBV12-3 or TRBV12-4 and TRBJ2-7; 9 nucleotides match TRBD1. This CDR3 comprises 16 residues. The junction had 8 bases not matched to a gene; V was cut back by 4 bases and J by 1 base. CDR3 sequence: CASSSARTGVSYEQYF. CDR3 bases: TGTGCCAGCAGTTCAGCCCGGACAGGGGTTTCCTACGAGCAGTACTTC.

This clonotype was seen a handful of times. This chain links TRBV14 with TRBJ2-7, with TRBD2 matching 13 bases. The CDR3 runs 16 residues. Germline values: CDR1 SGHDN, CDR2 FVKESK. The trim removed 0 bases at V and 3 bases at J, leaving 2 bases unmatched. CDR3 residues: CASSQEWTSGSYEQYF. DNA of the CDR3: TGTGCCAGCAGCCAAGAATGGACTAGCGGGAGCTACGAGCAGTACTTC.

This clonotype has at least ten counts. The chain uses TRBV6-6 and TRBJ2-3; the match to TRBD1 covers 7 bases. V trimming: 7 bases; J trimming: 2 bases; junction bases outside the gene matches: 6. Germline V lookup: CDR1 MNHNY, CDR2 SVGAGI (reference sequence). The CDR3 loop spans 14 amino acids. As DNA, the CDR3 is TGTGCCAGCACTTGGGACAGCGACACAGATACGCAGTATTTT. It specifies CASTWDSDTDTQYF.

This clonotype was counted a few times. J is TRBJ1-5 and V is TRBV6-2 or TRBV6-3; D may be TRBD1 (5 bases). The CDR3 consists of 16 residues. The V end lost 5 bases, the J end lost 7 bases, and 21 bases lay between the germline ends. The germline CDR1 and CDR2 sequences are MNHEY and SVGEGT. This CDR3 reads CASSDQRGELRQPQHF. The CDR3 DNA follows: TGTGCCAGCAGTGATCAACGGGGGGAACTCAGACAGCCCCAGCATTTT.

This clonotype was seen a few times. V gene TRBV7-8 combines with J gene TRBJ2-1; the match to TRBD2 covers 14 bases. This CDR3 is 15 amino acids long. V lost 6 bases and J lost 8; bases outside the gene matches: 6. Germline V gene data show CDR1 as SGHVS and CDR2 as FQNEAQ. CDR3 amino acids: CASSVTSGRAHEQFF. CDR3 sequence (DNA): TGTGCCAGCAGTGTGACTAGCGGGAGGGCCCATGAGCAGTTCTTC.

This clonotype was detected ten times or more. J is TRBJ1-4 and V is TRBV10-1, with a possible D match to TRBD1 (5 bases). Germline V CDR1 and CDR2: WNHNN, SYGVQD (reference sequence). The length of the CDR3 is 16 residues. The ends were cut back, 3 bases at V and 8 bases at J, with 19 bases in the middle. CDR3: CASSDLVGDRGEKLFF. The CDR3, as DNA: TGCGCCAGCAGTGATTTGGTGGGGGACCGAGGAGAAAAACTGTTTTTT.

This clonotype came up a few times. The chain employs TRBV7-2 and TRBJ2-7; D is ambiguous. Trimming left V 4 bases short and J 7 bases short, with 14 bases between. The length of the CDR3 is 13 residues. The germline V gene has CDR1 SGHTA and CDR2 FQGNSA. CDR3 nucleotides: TGTGCCAGCAGCTCTCTAACAGCTTTTGAGCAGTACTTC. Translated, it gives CASSSLTAFEQYF.

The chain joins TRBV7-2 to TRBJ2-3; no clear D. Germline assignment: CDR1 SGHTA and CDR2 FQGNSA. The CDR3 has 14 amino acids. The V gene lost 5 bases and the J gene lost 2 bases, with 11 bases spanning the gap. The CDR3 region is CASSHLLNTDTQYF. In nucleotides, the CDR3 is TGTGCCAGCAGCCATCTCCTGAACACAGATACGCAGTATTTT. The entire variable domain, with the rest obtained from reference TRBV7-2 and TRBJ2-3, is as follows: GAGVSQSPSNKVTEKGKDVELRCDPISGHTALYWYRQSLGQGLEFLIYFQGNSAPDKSGLPSDRFSAERTGGSVSTLTIQRTQQEDSAVYLCASSHLLNTDTQYFGPGTRLTVL.

The CDR3 loop is CASSSRGPRTNYGYTF. For the CDR3, the DNA is TGTGCCAGCAGTTCCCGCGGACCCAGGACTAACTATGGCTACACCTTC. The rearrangement joins TRBV6-2 or TRBV6-3 to TRBJ1-2; D gene uncertain. V was trimmed by 4 bases and J by 0 bases, leaving 15 bases between them. Per germline, CDR1 MNHEY and CDR2 SVGEGT. The CDR3 is made up of 16 amino acids.

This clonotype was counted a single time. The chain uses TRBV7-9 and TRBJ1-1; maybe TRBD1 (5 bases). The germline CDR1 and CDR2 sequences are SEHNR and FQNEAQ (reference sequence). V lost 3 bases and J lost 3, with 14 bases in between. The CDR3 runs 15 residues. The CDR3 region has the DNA TGTGCCAGCAGCTTGGCCGGGACCGAACACACTGAAGCTTTCTTT. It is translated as CASSLAGTEHTEAFF.

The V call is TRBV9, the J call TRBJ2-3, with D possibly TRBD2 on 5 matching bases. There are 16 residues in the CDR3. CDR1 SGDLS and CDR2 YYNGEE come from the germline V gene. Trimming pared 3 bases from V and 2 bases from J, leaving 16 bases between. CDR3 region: CASSDLDSSPTDTQYF. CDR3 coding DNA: TGTGCCAGCAGCGACTTGGACTCCTCTCCCACAGATACGCAGTATTTT.

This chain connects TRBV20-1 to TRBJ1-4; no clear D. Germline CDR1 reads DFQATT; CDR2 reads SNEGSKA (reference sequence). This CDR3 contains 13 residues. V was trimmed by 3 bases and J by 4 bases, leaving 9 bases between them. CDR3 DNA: TGCAGTGCTAGCGGCAGCTATAATGAAAAACTGTTTTTT. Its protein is CSASGSYNEKLFF.

Written as DNA, the CDR3 is TGTGCCAGCAGCGTAGTGGGAGGGAATGAGCAGTACTTC. Residues: CASSVVGGNEQYF. This chain links TRBV7-2 with TRBJ2-5; the match to TRBD2 covers 7 bases. Looked up from germline, CDR1 is SGHTA and CDR2 is FQGNSA. Germline trimming cut 5 bases from V and 11 bases from J; bases unmatched to any gene: 11. The CDR3 runs to 13 residues.

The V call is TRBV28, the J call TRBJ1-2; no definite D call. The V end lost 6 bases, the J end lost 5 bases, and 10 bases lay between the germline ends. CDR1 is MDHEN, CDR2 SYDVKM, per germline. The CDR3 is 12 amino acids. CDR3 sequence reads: CASRSPAYGYTF. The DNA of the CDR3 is TGTGCCAGCAGGTCCCCGGCATATGGCTACACCTTC.

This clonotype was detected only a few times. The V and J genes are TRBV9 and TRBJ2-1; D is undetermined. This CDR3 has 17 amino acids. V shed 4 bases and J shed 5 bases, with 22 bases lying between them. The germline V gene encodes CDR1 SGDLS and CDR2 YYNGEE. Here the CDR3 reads CASSPLPVLGPDNEQFF. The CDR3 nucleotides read TGTGCCAGCAGCCCCTTGCCGGTGCTAGGGCCAGACAATGAGCAGTTCTTC.

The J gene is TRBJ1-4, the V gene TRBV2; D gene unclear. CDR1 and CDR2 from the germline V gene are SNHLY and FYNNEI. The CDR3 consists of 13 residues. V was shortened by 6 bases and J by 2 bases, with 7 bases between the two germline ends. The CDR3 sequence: CASRVGTNEKLFF. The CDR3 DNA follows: TGTGCCAGCAGGGTTGGGACTAATGAAAAACTGTTTTTT.

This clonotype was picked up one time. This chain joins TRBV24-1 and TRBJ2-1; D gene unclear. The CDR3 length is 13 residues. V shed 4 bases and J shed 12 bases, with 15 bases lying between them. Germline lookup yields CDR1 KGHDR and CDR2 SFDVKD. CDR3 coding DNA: TGTGCCACCAGTGACGCTTCAAGGTATGGGCAGTTCTTC. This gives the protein CATSDASRYGQFF.

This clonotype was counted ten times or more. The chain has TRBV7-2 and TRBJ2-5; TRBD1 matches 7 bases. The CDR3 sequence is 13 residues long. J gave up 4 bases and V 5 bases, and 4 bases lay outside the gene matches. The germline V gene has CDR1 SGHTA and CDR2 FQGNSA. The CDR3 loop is CASSPTGPETQYF. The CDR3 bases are TGTGCCAGCAGCCCGACAGGGCCAGAGACCCAGTACTTC.